The present T cell receptor beta chain was sequenced within a study of shared clonotypes between healthy human individuals. Study as a whole: Each donor had three CD4 naive, three CD4 memory, two CD8 naive and one CD8 memory plate. Study-wide findings and caveats: The study found lower generation probabilities in non-shared clonotypes than in those shared by all four donors. Naive subsets usually exceeded memory subsets in estimated richness.

About this clone itself: Its antigen remains unknown.

V was clipped by 5 bases and J by 3 bases, with 29 bases between them. Germline V CDR1 and CDR2: SGHVS, FQNEAQ. The CDR3 consists of 19 residues. Produced via immunoSEQ multiplex PCR; TCRdb's table is partial and in-frame only. The sample holds over a million clones; 98% are singletons and the top ten take about 0.45%. This receptor was identified in a man between 25 and 39 years old in good health. The J gene is TRBJ2-7, the V gene TRBV7-8, with D perhaps matching TRBD1 (6 bases). Sequenced: naive CD4+ T cells sorted from blood. The subset denotes: CD45RA+ positively selected. CDR3 loop: CASSATPLDRLLDYYEQYF. CDR3 bases: TGTGCCAGCAGCGCCACCCCCTTGGACAGACTACTCGACTACTACGAGCAGTACTTC.